This entry lists 24 T cell receptor beta chains sequenced from one sample in a study of blood T cells in healthy people across ages. A J-beta primer mix and a sample-barcoded 5' primer were used in a second PCR of roughly 6 to 11 cycles. TCRdb passed the 5' RACE reads through MiXCR, listing each CDR3 protein once. The data hold 650,000 or so distinct CDR3 sequences, with around 52% observed a single time. Sequences were obtained from blood. The receptors stem from a woman of 80 years or more in good health.

To note about this clonotype: It may be a read error: a sequence one base away is much more abundant. The CDR3 DNA follows: TGTGCCACCCCGGGGCTAGCGGGAGGGGGCAATGAGCAGTTCTTC. It translates to CATPGLAGGGNEQFF. The chain carries TRBV10-3 and TRBJ2-1, with 12 nucleotides matching TRBD2. Looked up from germline, CDR1 is ENHRY and CDR2 is SYGVKD. The junction had 10 bases not matched to a gene; V was cut back by 10 bases and J by 6 bases. The CDR3 contains 15 residues.

This clonotype was counted at least ten times. The chain links TRBV5-1 to TRBJ2-1; 11 bases are a match to TRBD2. The V and J ends lost 5 bases and 0 bases, in that order; junction bases with no gene match: 4. The length of the CDR3 is 16 residues. Germline CDR1 SGHRS, CDR2 YFSETQ. The CDR3 spells CASRTSGVSSYNEQFF. The CDR3 DNA follows: TGCGCCAGCAGGACTAGCGGGGTAAGCTCCTACAATGAGCAGTTCTTC.

The sample holds one count of this clonotype. At one of its ends the junction is not consistent with the germline gene, which may arise from a read error. The chain couples TRBV12-3 or TRBV12-4 to TRBJ1-2; 7 positions match TRBD1. This CDR3 comprises 15 residues. The CDR3 protein is CASSSWRGRGYGYTF. CDR3 in DNA: TGTGCTAGCAGTTCGTGGAGGGGCAGGGGGTATGGCTACACCTTC.

This clonotype was recorded a few times. Since a much larger clone is just one base distant, this may be a read error. This rearrangement joins TRBV29-1 to TRBJ2-3; D is perhaps TRBD1 (6 bases). In germline, CDR1 is SQVTM, CDR2 ANQGSEA. The V end lost 4 bases, the J end lost 6 bases, and 14 bases lay between the germline ends. This CDR3 has 13 residues. The CDR3 protein is CSVVCRQADTQYF. DNA of the CDR3: TGCAGCGTTGTCTGCCGACAGGCGGATACGCAGTATTTT.

The chain carries TRBV2 and TRBJ1-1, with TRBD1 matching 7 bases. The CDR3 is 14 residues long. The ends lost 7 bases at V and 2 bases at J; junction bases unmatched: 7. Germline V gene data show CDR1 as SNHLY and CDR2 as FYNNEI. CDR3 nucleotide sequence: TGTGCCAGCATTTACAGGGGCCTTAACACTGAAGCTTTCTTT. Translated, it gives CASIYRGLNTEAFF.

The chain is built from TRBV12-3 or TRBV12-4 and TRBJ2-3; TRBD2 is a possible D gene (5 bases). Trimming removed 5 bases from V and 3 bases from J, with 9 bases in between. The CDR3 runs 13 residues. The DNA of the CDR3 is TGTGCCAGCAGTATACGGGAAACAGATACGCAGTATTTT. It codes for CASSIRETDTQYF.

The V and J genes are TRBV27 and TRBJ1-5; D ambiguous. Germline loops: CDR1 MNHEY, CDR2 SMNVEV (reference sequence). The CDR3 has 13 residues. V was shortened by 5 bases and J by 5 bases, with 10 bases between the two germline ends. CDR3 sequence (DNA): TGTGCCAGCAGTGTCAGGAGTGATCAGCCCCAGCATTTT. Its protein is CASSVRSDQPQHF.

As for this clonotype: Just one base apart from a much larger clone, this may be a read error. This chain links TRBV12-3 or TRBV12-4 with TRBJ2-5; D unresolved. Deletions cut 9 bases from V and 11 bases from J, with 28 bases between. CDR3 size: 15 residues. The CDR3 here is CASRLELPSADEQYF. DNA for the CDR3: TGTGCCAGTCGTCTGGAACTCCCATCGGCCGATGAGCAGTACTTC.

The V call is TRBV7-2, the J call TRBJ2-3; D might be TRBD2 (5 bases). Per the germline V gene, CDR1 is SGHTA and CDR2 is FQGNSA. V lost 4 bases and J 4 bases, leaving 9 bases between the germline ends. The length of the CDR3 is 13 residues. CDR3 DNA: TGTGCCAGCAGCTCACTAGATTCAGATACGCAGTATTTT. Translating gives CASSSLDSDTQYF. Full variable domain (missing parts from reference TRBV7-2 and TRBJ2-3): GAGVSQSPSNKVTEKGKDVELRCDPISGHTALYWYRQSLGQGLEFLIYFQGNSAPDKSGLPSDRFSAERTGGSVSTLTIQRTQQEDSAVYLCASSSLDSDTQYFGPGTRLTVL.

This clonotype has at least ten counts. The rearrangement joins TRBV5-6 to TRBJ2-7, with a tentative D call TRBD1 (5 bases). Trimming left V 4 bases short and J 0 bases short, with 17 bases between. The CDR3 covers 16 residues. Germline lookup yields CDR1 SGHDT and CDR2 YYEEEE. The CDR3 region has the DNA TGTGCCAGCAGCCTGAGTGGGGCCCTACCCTCCTACGAGCAGTACTTC. This translates into CASSLSGALPSYEQYF.

The V call is TRBV28, the J call TRBJ1-5; maybe TRBD1 (5 bases). Germline-derived CDR1 and CDR2 are MDHEN and SYDVKM. V lost 6 bases and J lost 4, with 10 bases in between. This CDR3 region has 13 residues. DNA of the CDR3: TGTGCCAGCAGAACAGGATTAAATCAGCCCCAGCATTTT. Amino acid sequence: CASRTGLNQPQHF.

This clonotype appeared a single time. A much larger clone differs from this one at a single base, so this may be a read error. This chain links TRBV7-2 with TRBJ1-5; TRBD1 is a possible D gene (6 bases). This CDR3 is 14 amino acids long. Per germline, CDR1 SGHTA and CDR2 FQGNSA. The CDR3 DNA reads TGTGCCTGCAGCTTAATGGCAGGGGATCAGCCCCAGCATTTT. The encoded protein is CACSLMAGDQPQHF.

Notes on this clonotype: This clone may be a read error of a much larger clone one base away. The CDR3 is CANSLGPRTGDNQPQHF. The DNA for the CDR3 is TGCGCCAACAGCCTGGGACCCCGGACAGGCGACAATCAGCCCCAGCATTTT. V and J are TRBV5-1 and TRBJ1-5; 7 bases match TRBD1. Looked up from germline, CDR1 is SGHRS and CDR2 is YFSETQ. This CDR3 has 17 residues.

DNA for the CDR3: TGCAGCGGGGGGGACCCCAAAGGCCCACTGGACTATGGCTACACCTTC. Translating gives CSGGDPKGPLDYGYTF. The chain recombines TRBV29-1 with TRBJ1-2; a weak D match, TRBD1 (5 bases). The germline V gene encodes CDR1 SQVTM and CDR2 ANQGSEA. The V end was cut by 7 bases, the J end by 3 bases, with 24 bases between. CDR3 length: 16 amino acids.

This sequence joins TRBV18 and TRBJ1-1, with D uncertain. CDR3 length: 15 residues. V was pared by 2 bases and J by 1 base, with 11 bases between. Germline CDR1 KGHSH, CDR2 LQKENI. The CDR3 region has the DNA TGTGCCAGCTCACCAGGACCATCGTCGAACACTGAAGCTTTCTTT. Translation gives CASSPGPSSNTEAFF.

This chain links TRBV12-3 or TRBV12-4 with TRBJ2-1, with D tentatively TRBD1 or TRBD2 (5 bases each). The CDR3 extends over 20 amino acids. The germline V and J ends were trimmed by 5 bases and 5 bases, with 31 bases remaining between them. The CDR3 region is CASSPLRPGPRDGHNNEQFF. CDR3 coding DNA: TGTGCCAGCAGTCCTCTAAGGCCCGGCCCACGGGACGGCCATAACAATGAGCAGTTCTTC.

The gene calls are TRBV2 and TRBJ1-2; no clear D. Deletions cut 7 bases from V and 6 bases from J, with 15 bases between. Germline loops: CDR1 SNHLY, CDR2 FYNNEI. There are 13 residues in the CDR3. DNA of the CDR3: TGTGCCAGCACCCCGGCCGGTTCGAATGGCTACACCTTC. Residues: CASTPAGSNGYTF.

The chain recombines TRBV12-3 or TRBV12-4 with TRBJ2-1; a weak D match, TRBD2 (5 bases). This CDR3 region has 15 residues. The ends were cut back, 0 bases at V and 6 bases at J, with 12 bases in the middle. CDR3 in amino acids: CASSLAQLVVNEQFF. DNA for the CDR3: TGTGCCAGCAGTTTAGCGCAACTAGTAGTCAATGAGCAGTTCTTC.

This clonotype appeared many times. V usage is TRBV6-6 and J usage is TRBJ2-7; 8 bases agree with TRBD2. Germline loops: CDR1 MNHNY, CDR2 SVGAGI (reference sequence). Germline trimming cut 0 bases from V and 4 bases from J; bases unmatched to any gene: 2. This CDR3 region has 14 residues. CDR3 region: CASSYSAGAYEQYF. CDR3 in DNA: TGTGCCAGCAGTTACTCAGCGGGGGCATACGAGCAGTACTTC.

This chain connects TRBV5-1 to TRBJ2-2, with 11 nucleotides matching TRBD2. The CDR3 is 14 amino acids. Trimming took 5 bases from V and 7 from J; bases not matched to a gene: 4. Per germline, CDR1 SGHRS and CDR2 YFSETQ. CDR3 sequence (DNA): TGCGCCAGCAGACTAGCGGGAGTCAACGGGGAGCTGTTTTTT. This translates into CASRLAGVNGELFF.

This clonotype has a count of ten or more. The chain is built from TRBV9 and TRBJ2-3; 9 bases align to TRBD2. The CDR3 covers 16 residues. V shed 3 bases, J shed 1 base, and the junction held 6 bases outside the gene matches. Germline V gene sequence: CDR1 SGDLS, CDR2 YYNGEE. The CDR3 DNA follows: TGTGCCAGCAGCGCCCCGACTAGCGGACGCACAGATACGCAGTATTTT. Translated, it gives CASSAPTSGRTDTQYF. Looking up the rest from reference TRBV9 and TRBJ2-3 gives the full variable domain: DSGVTQTPKHLITATGQRVTLRCSPRSGDLSVYWYQQSLDQGLQFLIQYYNGEERAKGNILERFSAQQFPDLHSELNLSSLELGDSALYFCASSAPTSGRTDTQYFGPGTRLTVL.

V gene TRBV7-9 combines with J gene TRBJ2-7, with TRBD1 identical over 9 bases. The CDR3 length is 16 residues. CDR1 SEHNR and CDR2 FQNEAQ come from the germline V gene (reference sequence). V gave up 4 bases and J gave up 5 bases; unmatched junction bases: 12. This CDR3 is CASSSPGQGLYNEQYF. Written as DNA, the CDR3 is TGTGCCAGCAGCTCACCGGGACAGGGTTTATATAACGAGCAGTACTTC.

At least ten counts were recorded for this clonotype. This chain links TRBV10-3 with TRBJ2-1; D possibly matches TRBD1 or TRBD2 (5 bases each). V dropped 0 bases and J dropped 15 bases, with 15 bases sitting between them. Per germline, CDR1 ENHRY and CDR2 SYGVKD. CDR3 size: 13 residues. CDR3 residues: CAISESGKGPPFF. In nucleotides, the CDR3 is TGTGCCATCAGTGAGTCAGGGAAGGGACCTCCGTTCTTC.

V is TRBV20-1 and J is TRBJ2-7; 11 nucleotides match TRBD2. CDR1 DFQATT and CDR2 SNEGSKA come from the germline V gene (reference sequence). With 5 bases clipped from V and 3 bases from J, the junction kept 6 bases outside the gene matches. This CDR3 is built from 14 residues. Here the CDR3 reads CSAPTGTSGYEQYF. The CDR3, as DNA: TGCAGTGCTCCCACCGGGACTAGCGGCTACGAGCAGTACTTC.